The rows below give T cell receptor beta chains drawn from one sample of a study of blood T cell repertoires in COVID-19. Produced via immunoSEQ multiplex PCR; TCRdb's table is partial and in-frame only. In the table there are more than 150,000 clones, around 84% of which are singletons. Material for sequencing was peripheral blood. These receptors were obtained from a man aged 25-45 years with active or convalescent COVID-19. CDR3s include the opening cysteine and the closing phenylalanine or tryptophan.

>13|TRBV30|TRBJ1-2
CAWSQGINYGYTF
>15|TRBV10-3|TRBJ1-1
CAISEQGPENTEAFF
>15|TRBV6-5|TRBJ2-3
CASSLMGQGTDTQYF
>16|TRBV6-2/TRBV6-3|TRBJ2-1
CASSAQGRGGYNEQFF
>13|TRBV10-1|TRBJ2-2
CASSESTYGELFF
>14|TRBV30|TRBJ1-5
CAWSLGQSNQPQHF
>15|TRBV4-1|TRBJ2-7
CASSQETSLGYEQYF
>15|TRBV10-1|TRBJ2-1
CASSVILAGHNEQFF
>15|TRBV5-1|TRBJ1-6
CASSPDRVNVSPLHF
>16|TRBV11-3|TRBJ2-1
CASSLEAGGGYNEQFF
>15|TRBV29-1|TRBJ2-3
CSVEDRQVRTDTQYF
>13|TRBV6-5|TRBJ1-3
CASSATGIDTIYF
>15|TRBV5-1|TRBJ2-7
CASRPGTSGAYEQYF
>15|TRBV6-5|TRBJ2-1
CASSYSGDTYNEQFF
>14|TRBV30|TRBJ2-3
CAWGKAGGGDTQYF
>16|TRBV6-5|TRBJ2-4
CASSYLGQGESNIQYF
>14|TRBV3-1/TRBV3-2|TRBJ2-7
CASSLASGRTEQYF
>14|TRBV27|TRBJ1-2
CASSLSGAGHGYTF
>14|TRBV7-2|TRBJ2-1
CASSLGGRNNEQFF
>13|TRBV24-1|TRBJ2-3
CATSRVSRDTQYF
>14|TRBV7-7|TRBJ2-7
CASSPGLLTYEQYF
>13|TRBV19|TRBJ1-1
CASSTVVSTEAFF
>13|TRBV7-9|TRBJ2-7
CASSLLTSYEQYF
>14|TRBV29-1|TRBJ1-1
CSVPRTGMNTEAFF
>13|TRBV25-1|TRBJ1-5
CASSDRDNQPQHF
>15|TRBV30|TRBJ1-5
CAWGQGTYSNQPQHF
>15|TRBV27|TRBJ1-2
CASSLTAGARYGYTF
>17|TRBV7-9|TRBJ2-1
CASSPRAREGLYNEQFF
>14|TRBV10-3|TRBJ2-6
CAISEPRAGGVLTF
>14|TRBV6-5|TRBJ2-1
CASIRLAGNNEQFF